The present T cell receptor beta chain was sequenced within a study of T cell changes during pregnancy in multiple sclerosis. Germline lookup yields CDR1 SEHNR and CDR2 FQNEAQ (reference sequence). CDR3 length: 15 residues. Trimming took 5 bases from V and 8 from J, leaving 21 bases between them. Repertoires were generated with immunoSEQ multiplex PCR, while TCRdb's copy carries only in-frame clones and drops some. The profile shows fewer than 20,000 clones, about 83% of them singletons. The material sequenced was CD8+ T cells from peripheral blood mononuclear cells, taken after pregnancy. This sequence joins TRBV7-9 and TRBJ1-1; tentatively, D is TRBD1 (6 bases). This receptor was obtained from a female donor with multiple sclerosis, enrolled in a pregnancy study. The CDR3 sequence: CASSPITGRTTEAFF. The CDR3 coding sequence is TGTGCCAGCAGCCCCATTACAGGGCGAACCACAGAAGCTTTCTTT.